This TCR beta chain was recorded in a study of spatial heterogeneity in lung cancer. Overall study context: Samples were obtained from about 72 donors, all untreated early-stage non-small cell lung cancer patients.

MiXCR was run by TCRdb on the 5' RACE reads, yielding one entry per CDR3 protein. The sample lists under 30,000 distinct CDR3 sequences, approximately 6% occurring once. Trimming at V came to 7 bases and at J to 2 bases, leaving 18 bases not matched to a gene. The CDR3 is 19 amino acids. Germline loops: CDR1 ENHRY, CDR2 SYGVKD. The sample's time point: blood at routine non-recurrence follow-up after resection. Unsorted whole RNA from tumor, nontumor lung or frozen PBMC underwent sequencing. The sample was PBMCs, taken at follow-up. The chain employs TRBV10-3 and TRBJ2-4; 9 positions match TRBD1. This receptor was identified in a male donor with early-stage non-small cell lung cancer. The DNA of the CDR3 is TGTGCCATCACCCTCCGGGACAGGGTCCCCTTTTTGACCAAAAACATTCAGTACTTC. Translated: CAITLRDRVPFLTKNIQYF.